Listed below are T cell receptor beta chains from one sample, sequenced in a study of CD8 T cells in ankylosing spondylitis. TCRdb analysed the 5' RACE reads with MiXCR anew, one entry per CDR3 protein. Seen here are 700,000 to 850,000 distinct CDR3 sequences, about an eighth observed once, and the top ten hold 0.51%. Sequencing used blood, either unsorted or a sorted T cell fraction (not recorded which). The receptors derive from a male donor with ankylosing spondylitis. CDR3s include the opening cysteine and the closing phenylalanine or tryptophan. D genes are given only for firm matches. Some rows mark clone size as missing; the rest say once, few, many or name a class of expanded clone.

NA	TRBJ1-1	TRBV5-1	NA	CASSPLPHYVNTEAFF	TGCGCCAGCAGCCCTCTACCCCACTATGTGAACACTGAAGCTTTCTTT
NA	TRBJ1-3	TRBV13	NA	CASSLEPLSGNTIYF	TGTGCCAGCAGCTTAGAACCGCTCTCTGGAAACACCATATATTTT
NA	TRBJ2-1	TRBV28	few	CASSLVDSYNEQFF	TGTGCCAGCAGTTTGGTGGACAGTTACAATGAGCAGTTCTTC
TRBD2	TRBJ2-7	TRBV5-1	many	CASSLSSGSGEQYF	TGCGCCAGCAGCTTGTCTAGCGGGAGTGGCGAGCAGTACTTC
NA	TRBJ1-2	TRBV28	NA	CASSFIGTGTRGPYGYTF	TGTGCCAGCAGTTTCATTGGGACCGGGACACGGGGTCCCTATGGCTACACCTTC
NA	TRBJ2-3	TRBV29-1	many	CSGGEDTQYF	TGCAGCGGGGGGGAAGATACGCAGTATTTT
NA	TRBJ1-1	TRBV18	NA	CASSPLTSGSTEAFF	TGTGCCAGCTCACCACTGACGTCTGGGTCCACTGAAGCTTTCTTT
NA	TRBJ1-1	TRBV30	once	CAWSVRRGPTEAFF	TGTGCCTGGAGTGTACGTCGGGGGCCCACTGAAGCTTTCTTT
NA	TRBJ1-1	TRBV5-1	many	CASRSTLDTEAFF	TGCGCCAGCAGGTCCACCCTGGACACTGAAGCTTTCTTT
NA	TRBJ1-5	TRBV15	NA	CATSSRSGQLSQPQHF	TGTGCCACCAGCAGTAGAAGCGGACAGTTGAGTCAGCCCCAGCATTTT
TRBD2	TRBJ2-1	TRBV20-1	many	CSARSGLESYNEQFF	TGCAGTGCTAGGTCGGGACTAGAGTCCTACAATGAGCAGTTCTTC
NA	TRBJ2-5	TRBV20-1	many	CSAFGGKETQYF	TGCAGTGCTTTTGGAGGGAAAGAGACCCAGTACTTC
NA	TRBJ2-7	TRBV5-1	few	CASSERPPTYEQYF	TGCGCCAGCAGCGAGCGACCCCCCACCTACGAGCAGTACTTC
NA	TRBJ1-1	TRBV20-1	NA	CSVGRPNTEAFF	TGCAGTGTTGGACGTCCGAACACTGAAGCTTTCTTT
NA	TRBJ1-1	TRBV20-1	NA	CSASGSRGIAEAFF	TGCAGTGCTAGTGGCAGTCGAGGTATCGCTGAAGCTTTCTTT
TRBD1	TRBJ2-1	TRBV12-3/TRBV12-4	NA	CASSQIWTGGTYNEQFF	TGTGCCAGCAGTCAGATATGGACAGGGGGAACCTACAATGAGCAGTTCTTC
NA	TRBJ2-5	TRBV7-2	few	CASSSLAVEMAQYF	TGTGCCAGCAGCTCTTTAGCGGTGGAAATGGCCCAGTACTTC
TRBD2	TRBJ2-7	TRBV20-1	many	CSAIPGLPTYEQYF	TGCAGTGCCATCCCGGGACTACCAACCTACGAGCAGTACTTC
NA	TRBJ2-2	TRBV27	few	CASTHRGIANTGELFF	TGTGCCAGCACCCATCGGGGGATCGCGAACACCGGGGAGCTGTTTTTT
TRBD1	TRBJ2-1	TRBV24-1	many	CATSDTVGTGDYNEQFF	TGTGCCACCAGTGATACGGTAGGGACAGGGGACTACAATGAGCAGTTCTTC
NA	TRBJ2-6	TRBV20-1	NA	CSAPPLLGANVLTF	TGCAGTGCCCCCCCCTTGCTCGGGGCCAACGTCCTGACTTTC
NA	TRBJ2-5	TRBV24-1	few	CATSDWTRQETQYF	TGTGCCACCAGTGATTGGACCCGTCAAGAGACCCAGTACTTC